Below are 23 T cell receptor beta chains sequenced from a single sample in a study of blood T cell repertoires in COVID-19. Profiling relied on immunoSEQ multiplex PCR, and the TCRdb table lists in-frame clones only, not all of them. The repertoire holds about 110,000 clones, with 75% to 90% as singletons. The source material was peripheral blood. The origin of the receptors is a woman aged 45-60 years with acute or convalescent COVID-19.

The chain employs TRBV25-1 and TRBJ1-1, with D uncertain. This CDR3 spans 14 amino acids. The germline gives CDR1 MGHDK, CDR2 SYGVNS. V was trimmed by 6 bases and J by 8 bases, leaving 19 bases between them. In nucleotides, the CDR3 is TGTGCCAGCAGGGACGCGGGGTTTACGGGGGAAGCTTTCTTT. Translated, it gives CASRDAGFTGEAFF.

This sequence joins TRBV4-1 and TRBJ1-5; maybe TRBD1 (5 bases). Trimming stripped 0 bases from V and 2 bases from J, with 14 bases between. CDR1 is MGHRA, CDR2 YSYEKL, per germline. CDR3 length: 17 amino acids. CDR3 nucleotide sequence: TGCGCCAGCAGCCAAGATGGAAGGAGGGGCCGCAATCAGCCCCAGCATTTT. Translated, it gives CASSQDGRRGRNQPQHF.

V is TRBV5-6 and J is TRBJ1-3, with D possibly TRBD1 on 5 matching bases. The V gene lost 3 bases and the J gene lost 0 bases, with 10 bases spanning the gap. The V gene's germline CDR1 is SGHDT and CDR2 YYEEEE. This CDR3 spans 15 amino acids. The CDR3 reads CASSWGLSSGNTIYF. The CDR3 nucleotides read TGTGCCAGCAGCTGGGGCTTAAGCTCTGGAAACACCATATATTTT.

The genes are TRBV5-4 and TRBJ2-1, with 8 nucleotides matching TRBD2. J gave up 2 bases and V 3 bases, and 7 bases lay outside the gene matches. The CDR3 has 16 amino acids. CDR1 is SGHNT, CDR2 YYREEE, per germline (reference sequence). The CDR3 is CASSSGLAGPYNEQFF. The CDR3 bases are TGTGCCAGCAGCTCTGGGTTAGCGGGACCCTACAATGAGCAGTTCTTC. The full variable domain, with the rest looked up from reference TRBV5-4 and TRBJ2-1, is ETGVTQSPTHLIKTRGQQVTLRCSSQSGHNTVSWYQQALGQGPQFIFQYYREEENGRGNFPPRFSGLQFPNYSSELNVNALELDDSALYLCASSSGLAGPYNEQFFGPGTRLTVL.

This chain joins TRBV10-1 and TRBJ2-3, with D tentatively TRBD2 (6 bases). The V end lost 2 bases, the J end lost 1 base, and 10 bases lay between the germline ends. Germline CDR1 and CDR2: WNHNN and SYGVQD (reference sequence). This CDR3 has 15 amino acids. For the CDR3, the DNA is TGCGCCAGCAGTGAGGGGACTGCGGGCACAGATACGCAGTATTTT. Its protein product is CASSEGTAGTDTQYF.

This chain links TRBV7-2 with TRBJ2-1; 9 nucleotides match TRBD1. The J segment lost 8 bases and the V segment lost 5 bases, leaving 4 bases of the junction unmatched. Germline values: CDR1 SGHTA, CDR2 FQGNSA. The CDR3 runs to 13 residues. This CDR3 reads CASSADRGDEQFF. CDR3 nucleotide sequence: TGTGCCAGCAGCGCGGACAGGGGCGATGAGCAGTTCTTC.

This clone appeared a single time. This chain joins TRBV28 and TRBJ1-5, with 8 positions matching TRBD1. The V and J ends lost 6 bases and 2 bases, in that order; junction bases with no gene match: 6. Germline V gene lookup returns CDR1 MDHEN and CDR2 SYDVKM. There are 15 residues in the CDR3. CDR3 protein: CASSPGQVGNQPQHF. CDR3 in DNA: TGTGCCAGCAGCCCGGGACAGGTGGGCAATCAGCCCCAGCATTTT. Using reference TRBV28 and TRBJ1-5 for the parts outside the CDR3, the full variable domain is DVKVTQSSRYLVKRTGEKVFLECVQDMDHENMFWYRQDPGLGLRLIYFSYDVKMKEKGDIPEGYSVSREKKERFSLILESASTNQTSMYLCASSPGQVGNQPQHFGDGTRLSIL.

V gene TRBV2 combines with J gene TRBJ2-3, with D possibly being TRBD1 (6 bases). CDR3 length: 14 amino acids. Trimming removed 6 bases at V and 4 bases at J, with 14 bases between. Germline CDR1 and CDR2: SNHLY and FYNNEI. CDR3 region: CASSPSGQPDTQYF. The CDR3 DNA reads as TGTGCCAGCAGCCCTTCCGGACAGCCAGATACGCAGTATTTT.

The sample holds a few counts of this clone. The gene calls are TRBV2 and TRBJ1-1; TRBD1 agrees at 9 bases. The length of the CDR3 is 15 residues. Germline V gene lookup returns CDR1 SNHLY and CDR2 FYNNEI. Trimming removed 1 base from V and 1 base from J; junction bases left unmatched: 1. Here the CDR3 DNA reads TGTGCCAGCAGTGAAGTGGGACAGGGGAACACTGAAGCTTTCTTT. Translating it yields CASSEVGQGNTEAFF.

This sequence joins TRBV3-1 (or the pseudogene TRBV3-2) and TRBJ1-1; D is ambiguous. V lost 2 bases, J lost 1 base, and 5 bases lay in between. The CDR3 has 13 amino acids. Germline V CDR1 and CDR2: LGHDT, YNNKEL (reference sequence). The CDR3 DNA is TGTGCCAGCAGCCAACTGTGGAACACTGAAGCTTTCTTT. This codes for CASSQLWNTEAFF.

The chain joins TRBV28 to TRBJ2-7; maybe TRBD1 (6 bases). The CDR3 has 15 amino acids. Germline lookup yields CDR1 MDHEN and CDR2 SYDVKM. V lost 6 bases, J lost 1 base, and 16 bases lay in between. The CDR3 DNA reads TGTGCCAGCAGCCCCCCTGGGGGCGGTTCCTACGAGCAGTACTTC. Protein: CASSPPGGGSYEQYF.

The chain couples TRBV6-5 to TRBJ1-2; weak D call: TRBD1 (6 bases). Deletions cut 5 bases from V and 4 bases from J, with 11 bases between. There are 13 residues in the CDR3. CDR1 is MNHEY, CDR2 SVGAGI, per germline. Here the CDR3 DNA reads TGTGCCAGCAGTCCGACAGGACTCTATGGCTACACCTTC. Residues: CASSPTGLYGYTF.

This chain uses TRBV5-6 with TRBJ2-7, with D maybe TRBD1 (5 bases). V shed 0 bases and J shed 5 bases, with 21 bases lying between them. Germline loops: CDR1 SGHDT, CDR2 YYEEEE. The CDR3 extends over 17 amino acids. The CDR3, as DNA: TGTGCCAGCAGCTTGGTCGGTCTGTCGGACACTGCGCACGAGCAGTACTTC. This sequence encodes CASSLVGLSDTAHEQYF.

The chain couples TRBV29-1 to TRBJ2-1, with TRBD1 identical over 8 bases. Trimming cost V 6 bases and J 5 bases; bases outside gene matches: 6. The CDR3 sequence is 13 residues long. The germline CDR1 and CDR2 sequences are SQVTM and ANQGSEA. The CDR3 sequence: CSVDRGYNNEQFF. The CDR3 DNA is TGCAGCGTCGACAGGGGCTATAACAATGAGCAGTTCTTC.

This sequence joins TRBV19 and TRBJ1-3, with D possibly being TRBD1 (6 bases). CDR3 length equals 14 residues. V was clipped by 10 bases and J by 0 bases, with 13 bases between them. Looked up from germline, CDR1 is LNHDA and CDR2 is SQIVND (reference sequence). The CDR3 here is CATEDRHSGNTIYF. DNA for the CDR3: TGTGCCACAGAGGACAGACACTCTGGAAACACCATATATTTT.

J is TRBJ1-5 and V is TRBV6-1; D might be TRBD1 (6 bases). The CDR3 contains 16 residues. Trimming pared 2 bases from V and 4 bases from J, leaving 15 bases between. CDR1 and CDR2 from the germline V gene are MNHNS and SASEGT. In DNA, the CDR3 is TGTGCCAGCAGTGAATGGGGGCAAAGGGTTAATCAGCCCCAGCATTTT. As protein: CASSEWGQRVNQPQHF.

The chain uses TRBV7-3 and TRBJ1-1; maybe TRBD1 (5 bases). V was shortened by 3 bases and J by 0 bases, with 14 bases between the two germline ends. Germline-derived CDR1 and CDR2 are SGHTA and FQGTGA. The CDR3 spans 16 residues. The CDR3 sequence: CASSLQGAGLNTEAFF. CDR3 DNA sequence: TGTGCCAGCAGCTTGCAAGGGGCAGGGCTGAACACTGAAGCTTTCTTT.

The chain has TRBV9 and TRBJ1-2; D is possibly TRBD1 (5 bases). V was trimmed by 3 bases and J by 8 bases, leaving 20 bases between them. The CDR3 has 15 amino acids. Germline CDR1 SGDLS, CDR2 YYNGEE. The CDR3 spells CASSAPTGHAGGYTF. The CDR3 DNA sequence: TGTGCCAGCAGCGCCCCTACAGGCCACGCCGGAGGCTACACCTTC.

This clone was recorded only once. V is TRBV6-5 and J is TRBJ1-4, with a tentative D call TRBD1 (6 bases). The CDR3 sequence is 15 residues long. V lost 8 bases, J lost 6 bases, and 19 bases lay in between. Germline loops: CDR1 MNHEY, CDR2 SVGAGI. The CDR3 DNA reads TGTGCCAGCCGGTTTACAGGGCCTTCCGATGAAAAACTGTTTTTT. Its translation: CASRFTGPSDEKLFF.

The V and J genes are TRBV2 and TRBJ1-5, with 7 bases aligning to TRBD1. The CDR3 has 14 residues. The junction had 4 bases not matched to a gene; V was cut back by 2 bases and J by 6 bases. CDR1 and CDR2 from the germline V gene are SNHLY and FYNNEI. The CDR3 sequence is CASSETGEGQPQHF. The CDR3 DNA sequence: TGTGCCAGCAGTGAAACAGGGGAAGGTCAGCCCCAGCATTTT.

The table lists this clone with a few counts. This sequence joins TRBV5-8 and TRBJ2-7; D is unclear. The CDR3 runs 16 residues. The germline gives CDR1 SGHTS, CDR2 YDEGEE. V was shortened by 7 bases and J by 2 bases, with 22 bases between the two germline ends. This CDR3 reads CASLLSWATQTYEQYF. For the CDR3, the DNA is TGTGCCAGCCTCTTATCGTGGGCAACGCAAACCTACGAGCAGTACTTC.

The chain joins TRBV5-1 to TRBJ2-7, with a weak D call TRBD2 (5 bases). CDR1 is SGHRS, CDR2 YFSETQ, per germline. Deletions cut 5 bases from V and 2 bases from J, with 17 bases between. This CDR3 is 15 amino acids long. The CDR3 DNA reads TGCGCCAGCAGTCCCTTACAAGGGCGGGCCTACGAGCAGTACTTC. Protein: CASSPLQGRAYEQYF.

V gene TRBV19 combines with J gene TRBJ1-2, with D perhaps TRBD1 (5 bases). In germline, CDR1 is LNHDA, CDR2 SQIVND (reference sequence). This CDR3 is built from 12 residues. Trimming removed 3 bases at V and 7 bases at J, with 9 bases between. CDR3 amino acids: CASSIAGGGYTF. The CDR3 DNA is TGTGCCAGTAGTATTGCGGGGGGTGGCTACACCTTC. Full variable domain (outside the CDR3, taken from reference TRBV19 and TRBJ1-2): DGGITQSPKYLFRKEGQNVTLSCEQNLNHDAMYWYRQDPGQGLRLIYYSQIVNDFQKGDIAEGYSVSREKKESFPLTVTSAQKNPTAFYLCASSIAGGGYTFGSGTRLTVV.